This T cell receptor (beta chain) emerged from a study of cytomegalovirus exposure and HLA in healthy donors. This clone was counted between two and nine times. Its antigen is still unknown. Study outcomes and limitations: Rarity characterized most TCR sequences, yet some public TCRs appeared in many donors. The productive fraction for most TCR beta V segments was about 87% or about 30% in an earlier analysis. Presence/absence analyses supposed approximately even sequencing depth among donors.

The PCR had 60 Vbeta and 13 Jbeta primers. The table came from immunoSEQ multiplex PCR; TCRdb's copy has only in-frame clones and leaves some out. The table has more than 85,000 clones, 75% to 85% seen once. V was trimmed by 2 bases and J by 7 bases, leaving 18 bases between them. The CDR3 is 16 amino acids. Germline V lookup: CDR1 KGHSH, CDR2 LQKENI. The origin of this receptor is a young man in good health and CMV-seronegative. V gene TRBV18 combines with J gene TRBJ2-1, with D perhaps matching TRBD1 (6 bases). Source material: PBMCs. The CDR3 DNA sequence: TGTGCCAGCTCACCAGGACAGCCCTATCTAGGGAATGAGCAGTTCTTC. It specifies CASSPGQPYLGNEQFF. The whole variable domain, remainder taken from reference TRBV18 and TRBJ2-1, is NAGVMQNPRHLVRRRGQEARLRCSPMKGHSHVYWYRQLPEEGLKFMVYLQKENIIDESGMPKERFSAEFPKEGPSILRIQQVVRGDSAAYFCASSPGQPYLGNEQFFGPGTRLTVL.